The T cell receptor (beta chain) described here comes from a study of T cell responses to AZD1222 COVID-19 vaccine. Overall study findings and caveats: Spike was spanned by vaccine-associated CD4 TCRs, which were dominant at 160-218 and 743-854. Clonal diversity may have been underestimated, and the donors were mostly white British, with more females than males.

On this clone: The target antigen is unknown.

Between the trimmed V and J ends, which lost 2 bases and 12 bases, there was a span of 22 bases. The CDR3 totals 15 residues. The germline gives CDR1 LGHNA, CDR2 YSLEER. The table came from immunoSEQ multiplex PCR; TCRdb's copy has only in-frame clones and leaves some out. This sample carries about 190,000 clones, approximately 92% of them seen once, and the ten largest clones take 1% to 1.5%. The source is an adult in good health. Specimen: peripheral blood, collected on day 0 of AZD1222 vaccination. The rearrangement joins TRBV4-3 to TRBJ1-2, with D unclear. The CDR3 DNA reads TGCGCCAGCAGCCAAACGGAATGGGCACCGGTCGGCCACACCTTC. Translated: CASSQTEWAPVGHTF.